The rows below give T cell receptor beta chains drawn from one sample of a study of blood T cell repertoires in COVID-19. Only in-frame clones appear in the TCRdb table, and some are missing; sequencing was by immunoSEQ multiplex PCR. Of some 90,000 clones listed, 86% are singletons. The sample taken for sequencing was peripheral blood. The receptors originated from a woman older than 75 with acute or convalescent COVID-19. CDR3s include the opening cysteine and the closing phenylalanine or tryptophan. Each record gives: D gene, V gene, clone size, J gene, CDR3 DNA, CDR3 protein. A D gene is named only where the DNA matches it firmly. The size field is filled for only some rows; it gives once, few, many or a size class.

TRBD1	TRBV27	-	TRBJ2-7	TGTGCCAGCAGTTTATATTTTCGCGGGACAGGGACATTTCACGAGCAGTACTTC	CASSLYFRGTGTFHEQYF
-	TRBV5-1	-	TRBJ2-5	TGCGCCAGCAGCCTGGGGGGGCGCGGGGAGACCCAGTACTTC	CASSLGGRGETQYF
TRBD2	TRBV2	few	TRBJ2-1	TGTGCCAGCAGAGAAACTAGCGGGGGGTTTGGTGAGCAGTTCTTC	CASRETSGGFGEQFF
TRBD2	TRBV27	-	TRBJ2-5	TGTGCCAGCACCTCCCTAGCGGGGGGTTCCACCCGGGAGACCCAGTACTTC	CASTSLAGGSTRETQYF
TRBD1	TRBV12-5	few	TRBJ1-5	TGTGCTAGTGGTTTGGTAGGGGTAGGGGGCACAAATCAGCCCCAGCATTTT	CASGLVGVGGTNQPQHF
TRBD2	TRBV9	-	TRBJ2-3	TGTGCCAGCAGCGCAGGGAAAGCGGGGGGGTACACCGATACGCAGTATTTT	CASSAGKAGGYTDTQYF
TRBD1	TRBV18	-	TRBJ2-7	TGTGCCAGCTCACCCGGGACAGCAGCCTACGAGCAGTACTTC	CASSPGTAAYEQYF
TRBD2	TRBV18	-	TRBJ2-3	TGTGCCAGCTCACCAGGACTAGTCGGTGCAGATACGCAGTATTTT	CASSPGLVGADTQYF
TRBD1	TRBV5-6	-	TRBJ1-6	TGTGCCAGCAGCTCAACAGGGGGCGGTACTTATTCACCCCTCCACTTT	CASSSTGGGTYSPLHF
TRBD1	TRBV10-3	-	TRBJ1-1	TGTGCCATCAAAGACAGGGGGTTGAACACTGAAGCTTTCTTT	CAIKDRGLNTEAFF
TRBD1	TRBV2	-	TRBJ1-5	TGTGCCAGCGGGACAGGGTATCAGCCCCAGCATTTT	CASGTGYQPQHF
-	TRBV7-9	-	TRBJ2-3	TGTGCCAGCAGCACAAAGTATTTT	CASSTKYF
-	TRBV12-3/TRBV12-4	-	TRBJ1-1	TGTGCCAGCAGTTTAGCGGGAGGCACTGAAGCTTTCTTT	CASSLAGGTEAFF
-	TRBV12-5	-	TRBJ1-1	TGTGCTAGTGGTTTGGGAACTCTGAACACTGAAGCTTTCTTT	CASGLGTLNTEAFF
-	TRBV30	-	TRBJ1-3	TGTGCCTGGATCCAGGGCGTGGGAAACACCATATATTTT	CAWIQGVGNTIYF
-	TRBV19	-	TRBJ1-5	TGTGCCAGTAGTTCAACGACAGATTATAGCAATCAGCCCCAGCATTTT	CASSSTTDYSNQPQHF
TRBD2	TRBV9	many	TRBJ2-2	TGTGCCAGCAGTCGAGGACTAGCGGGGGGATACACCGGGGAGCTGTTTTTT	CASSRGLAGGYTGELFF
TRBD2	TRBV9	-	TRBJ2-3	TGTGCCAGCAGCCCGGGACTAGCGGGGGGGTTCCTTCCCACAGATACGCAGTATTTT	CASSPGLAGGFLPTDTQYF
TRBD1	TRBV14	-	TRBJ1-2	TGTGCCAGCAGCCAACGGACAGGGGGCGCGTATGGCTACACCTTC	CASSQRTGGAYGYTF
TRBD2	TRBV5-8	-	TRBJ2-5	TGTGCCAGCAGCTTCCGGGGAGGGACGGCGACCCAGTACTTC	CASSFRGGTATQYF
-	TRBV15	-	TRBJ1-2	TGTGCCACCAGCAGAGCTTCCTATGGCTACACCTTC	CATSRASYGYTF
TRBD1	TRBV28	-	TRBJ2-2	TGTGCCAGCATAACAGGGGGTAACACCGGGGAGCTGTTTTTT	CASITGGNTGELFF
TRBD1	TRBV30	-	TRBJ2-7	TGTGCCTGGAGGAGACAGGGAATAGGCTCCTACGAGCAGTACTTC	CAWRRQGIGSYEQYF
-	TRBV3-1/TRBV3-2	-	TRBJ1-2	TGTGCCAGCAGCCAACGGCAGGTTGGCTATGGCTACACCTTC	CASSQRQVGYGYTF
-	TRBV6-5	-	TRBJ2-1	TGTGCCAGCAGGAGGGGGAGCTCCTACAATGAGCAGTTCTTC	CASRRGSSYNEQFF
TRBD1	TRBV5-4	-	TRBJ2-7	TGTGCCAGCAGCTTGGGACAGGGGGAGGGTGAGCAGTACTTC	CASSLGQGEGEQYF
TRBD2	TRBV6-5	-	TRBJ2-7	TGTGCCAGCAGTTACCGGGGGGGGACGTACGAGCAGTACTTC	CASSYRGGTYEQYF
TRBD2	TRBV29-1	-	TRBJ2-7	TGCAGCGTCGGAGGACTAGCGGGGGTAACCGCCTACGAGCAGTACTTC	CSVGGLAGVTAYEQYF
-	TRBV28	-	TRBJ1-2	TGTGCCAGCAGTCGTCCGGGCCGGGGGGGCTACACCTTC	CASSRPGRGGYTF
-	TRBV6-5	-	TRBJ2-7	TGTGCCAGCAGTTACGGCGGCCAGGGGACCTACGAGCAGTACTTC	CASSYGGQGTYEQYF
TRBD1	TRBV20-1	-	TRBJ1-2	TGCAGTGCTAGTGTTGGGGACAGAATCTATGGCTACACCTTC	CSASVGDRIYGYTF
-	TRBV5-1	-	TRBJ1-5	TGCGCCAGCAGCTTGGTTCCAGGGAGCAATCAGCCCCAGCATTTT	CASSLVPGSNQPQHF
-	TRBV2	-	TRBJ1-1	TGTGCCAGCAGTGATAGAGGGGATGGGGGGACTGAAGCTTTCTTT	CASSDRGDGGTEAFF
TRBD1	TRBV18	-	TRBJ1-4	TGTGCCAGCTCACCTTTGGGACAGGGTGGTGAAAAACTGTTTTTT	CASSPLGQGGEKLFF
TRBD1	TRBV6-1	-	TRBJ1-5	TGTGCCAGCAGTGAGAATCCGGGACAGGGAAGCAATCAGCCCCAGCATTTT	CASSENPGQGSNQPQHF
TRBD1	TRBV28	once	TRBJ1-2	TGTGCCAGCCGGGACAGGGTCCTCTATGGCTACACCTTC	CASRDRVLYGYTF
-	TRBV15	once	TRBJ1-2	TGTGCCACCAGCAGAGCGTCCGACAGATTCAGGGGTGGCTACACCTTC	CATSRASDRFRGGYTF
TRBD1	TRBV19	few	TRBJ1-1	TGTGCCAGTCGGCCTCCTTGGACAGGGAACACTGAAGCTTTCTTT	CASRPPWTGNTEAFF
-	TRBV7-3	-	TRBJ2-7	TGTGCCAGCAGCTTTGGACTGGGGTACGCGCAGTACTTC	CASSFGLGYAQYF
TRBD1	TRBV19	-	TRBJ1-5	TGTGCCAGTCTGCCACCCCCTCGACAGGGCGGAGATCAGCCCCAGCATTTT	CASLPPPRQGGDQPQHF
TRBD2	TRBV7-6	-	TRBJ2-3	TGTGCCAGCAGCTCGGGGGGAGCAGGGTCCACAGATACGCAGTATTTT	CASSSGGAGSTDTQYF
-	TRBV5-6	-	TRBJ2-5	TGTGCCAGCAGTCACGAAACAGGGCATGCTGGAGAGACCCAGTACTTC	CASSHETGHAGETQYF
TRBD1	TRBV5-1	once	TRBJ2-7	TGCGCCAGCAGTAAGGGGACAGCTTACTACGAGCAGTACTTC	CASSKGTAYYEQYF
TRBD1	TRBV5-1	-	TRBJ2-4	TGCGCCAGCAGCTTGCCTCGGGCAGGGGGCCGGAACATTCAGTACTTT	CASSLPRAGGRNIQYF
-	TRBV19	few	TRBJ1-4	TGTGCCAGTAAAGACAGCCAGCTGCTTAATGAAAAACTGTTTTTT	CASKDSQLLNEKLFF
-	TRBV14	-	TRBJ1-2	TGTGCCAGCAGCCAAGGGGAGGGGAGCTATGGCTACACCTTC	CASSQGEGSYGYTF
TRBD1	TRBV2	-	TRBJ1-1	TGTGCCAGCAGGAGGACAGGCACTGAAGCTTTCTTT	CASRRTGTEAFF
-	TRBV5-1	-	TRBJ1-2	TGCGCCAGCAGCTTGCAGGCTAACTATGGCTACACCTTC	CASSLQANYGYTF
-	TRBV6-6	-	TRBJ2-5	TGTGCCAGCACCCCCCGTTGGAGGGGCTGGGAGACCCAGTACTTC	CASTPRWRGWETQYF
-	TRBV7-3	-	TRBJ1-6	TGTGCCAGCAGCCAACTCAGAGGGTCACCCCTCCACTTT	CASSQLRGSPLHF
-	TRBV6-5	-	TRBJ1-2	TGTGCCAGCAGCCAAAATGACCCCGGGAGCTATGGCTACACCTTC	CASSQNDPGSYGYTF
-	TRBV2	-	TRBJ1-2	TGTGCCAGCACCCCGACTGAGTCCTATGGCTACACCTTC	CASTPTESYGYTF
-	TRBV2	-	TRBJ2-5	TGTGCCAGCAGCCGACTAGTAAACCAAGAGACCCAGTACTTC	CASSRLVNQETQYF
TRBD2	TRBV3-1/TRBV3-2	once	TRBJ2-7	TGTGCCAGCAGTCCCGGGACTAGCGGCTCCTACGAGCAGTACTTC	CASSPGTSGSYEQYF
-	TRBV18	-	TRBJ1-1	TGTGCCAGCTCACATGACCCTCAGCGGGGGGGAAACACTGAAGCTTTCTTT	CASSHDPQRGGNTEAFF
-	TRBV5-1	-	TRBJ1-3	TGCGCCAGCAGCTCCTTTATCCAGGGTTCCGGAAACACCATATATTTT	CASSSFIQGSGNTIYF